A selection of T cell receptor beta chains follows, all from one sample in a study of cytomegalovirus exposure and HLA in healthy donors. Method: immunoSEQ multiplex PCR; TCRdb's copy keeps in-frame clones and lacks some. The sample lists approximately 100,000 clones, 79% occurring once. The sample was PBMCs. The receptors were sampled from a female donor in good health and CMV-seropositive. Both conserved end residues are part of each CDR3. Fields, in order: V gene, D gene, CDR3 length, J gene, clone size, CDR3 protein, CDR3 DNA. The D gene is left open where the match is weak. Not every row has a clone size; where given, it reads once, few, many or a size class.

TRBV30	TRBD1	12	TRBJ1-5	NA	CAWSVQGQPQHF	TGTGCCTGGAGTGTACAGGGGCAGCCCCAGCATTTT
TRBV7-2	NA	14	TRBJ2-7	NA	CASSAGGPSYEQYF	TGTGCCAGCAGCGCCGGGGGGCCCTCCTACGAGCAGTACTTC
TRBV7-2	TRBD1	14	TRBJ1-4	NA	CASGQGGLNEKLFF	TGTGCCAGCGGGCAGGGGGGACTCAATGAAAAACTGTTTTTT
TRBV5-1	TRBD1	15	TRBJ1-6	NA	CASSPGGQALSSLHF	TGCGCCAGCAGCCCCGGAGGACAGGCCTTATCCTCCCTCCACTTT
TRBV5-6	NA	13	TRBJ1-1	NA	CASSLLSTTEAFF	TGTGCCAGCAGCTTGTTGAGCACCACTGAAGCTTTCTTT
TRBV4-3	TRBD1	13	TRBJ1-6	few	CASSQDRGSPLHF	TGCGCCAGCAGCCAGGACAGGGGTTCGCCCCTCCACTTT
TRBV7-8	TRBD1	13	TRBJ1-2	NA	CASSFDRAYGYTF	TGTGCCAGCAGCTTTGACAGGGCCTATGGCTACACCTTC
TRBV25-1	TRBD1	16	TRBJ2-5	NA	CASSEGQGAVRETQYF	TGTGCCAGCAGTGAGGGACAGGGGGCGGTGAGGGAGACCCAGTACTTC
TRBV18	TRBD2	13	TRBJ2-1	NA	CASSPYGGDEQFF	TGTGCCAGCTCACCGTACGGGGGGGATGAGCAGTTCTTC
TRBV29-1	TRBD2	13	TRBJ2-1	NA	CSVESVAGSEQFF	TGCAGCGTTGAATCAGTAGCGGGGAGTGAGCAGTTCTTC
TRBV5-1	TRBD1	15	TRBJ2-3	NA	CASSPDRARTDTQYF	TGCGCCAGCAGCCCCGACAGGGCCCGCACAGATACGCAGTATTTT
TRBV29-1	NA	13	TRBJ1-6	few	CSVGQGINSPLHF	TGCAGCGTTGGTCAGGGGATTAATTCACCCCTCCACTTT
TRBV19	NA	12	TRBJ2-5	NA	CASSLDTETQYF	TGTGCCAGTAGTCTGGACACAGAGACCCAGTACTTC
TRBV19	NA	17	TRBJ1-1	NA	CASSTRKGGKMNTEAFF	TGTGCCAGTAGTACACGGAAGGGAGGGAAGATGAACACTGAAGCTTTCTTT
TRBV30	TRBD1	11	TRBJ1-1	once	CAWNQGAEAFF	TGTGCCTGGAACCAGGGGGCCGAAGCTTTCTTT
TRBV11-2	NA	14	TRBJ2-3	NA	CASSLGPQVDTQYF	TGTGCCAGCAGCTTAGGTCCGCAGGTCGATACGCAGTATTTT
TRBV7-2	NA	13	TRBJ2-7	NA	CASSLDKNYEQYF	TGTGCCAGCAGCTTAGACAAGAACTACGAGCAGTACTTC
TRBV7-2	NA	14	TRBJ2-2	NA	CASSMTANTGELFF	TGTGCCAGCAGCATGACAGCGAACACCGGGGAGCTGTTTTTT
TRBV11-2	NA	16	TRBJ1-1	NA	CASSLRSGERHTEAFF	TGTGCCAGCAGCTTAAGGAGCGGGGAACGTCACACTGAAGCTTTCTTT
TRBV30	TRBD1	14	TRBJ1-5	NA	CAWSQQGVGQPQHF	TGTGCCTGGAGTCAACAGGGGGTGGGACAGCCCCAGCATTTT
TRBV27	NA	14	TRBJ1-1	few	CASSLSRGGTEAFF	TGTGCCAGCAGTTTATCTAGGGGGGGCACTGAAGCTTTCTTT
TRBV6-5	TRBD1	15	TRBJ1-1	NA	CASGDRGAYYTEAFF	TGTGCCAGCGGAGACAGGGGCGCTTATTACACTGAAGCTTTCTTT
TRBV6-5	NA	16	TRBJ1-1	NA	CASSYSNGGLGTEAFF	TGTGCCAGCAGTTACTCGAACGGAGGTTTGGGTACTGAAGCTTTCTTT
TRBV18	NA	16	TRBJ1-1	NA	CASSPNDIRPNTEAFF	TGTGCCAGCTCACCAAACGACATCCGCCCGAACACTGAAGCTTTCTTT
TRBV27	NA	15	TRBJ2-2	NA	CASSLDTANTGELFF	TGTGCCAGCAGTTTGGACACAGCGAACACCGGGGAGCTGTTTTTT
TRBV4-3	TRBD2	16	TRBJ2-1	NA	CASSQDGTSQYNEQFF	TGCGCCAGCAGCCAAGATGGGACTAGCCAGTACAATGAGCAGTTCTTC
TRBV6-5	TRBD1	13	TRBJ1-2	few	CASNPDRGGGYTF	TGTGCCAGCAATCCCGACAGGGGCGGAGGCTACACCTTC
TRBV7-2	TRBD1	13	TRBJ2-4	NA	CASRRTGEDIQYF	TGTGCCAGCAGACGGACAGGGGAGGACATTCAGTACTTC
TRBV5-1	TRBD1	16	TRBJ2-2	NA	CASSLGLGQGAGELFF	TGCGCCAGCAGCTTGGGTCTGGGACAGGGGGCCGGGGAGCTGTTTTTT
TRBV7-8	NA	14	TRBJ1-1	NA	CASSLLFMNTEAFF	TGTGCCAGCAGCTTACTTTTTATGAACACTGAAGCTTTCTTT
TRBV6-1	TRBD2	16	TRBJ2-7	NA	CASSEAAGARLYEQYF	TGTGCCAGCAGTGAAGCGGCGGGAGCAAGACTCTACGAGCAGTACTTC
TRBV6-1	TRBD1	17	TRBJ1-2	NA	CASSGVPGQGVSKGYTF	TGTGCCAGCAGTGGGGTCCCGGGACAGGGGGTTTCGAAAGGCTACACCTTC
TRBV7-6	NA	13	TRBJ1-6	few	CASSSTGNSPLHF	TGTGCCAGCAGCTCTACAGGGAACTCACCCCTCCACTTT
TRBV6-6	NA	11	TRBJ2-5	once	CASSGSETQYF	TGTGCCAGCTCAGGGTCAGAGACCCAGTACTTC
TRBV30	NA	17	TRBJ2-6	NA	CAWSVQVRVAGANVLTF	TGTGCCTGGAGTGTACAAGTGCGGGTCGCTGGGGCCAACGTCCTGACTTTC
TRBV7-2	TRBD2	19	TRBJ2-6	NA	CASSPFLAGHGSGADVLTF	TGTGCCAGCAGCCCGTTCCTAGCGGGGCACGGCTCTGGGGCCGACGTCCTGACTTTC
TRBV5-6	NA	18	TRBJ2-4	NA	CASSRDPPTGIAKNIQYF	TGTGCCAGCAGCCGGGACCCGCCGACAGGTATAGCCAAAAACATTCAGTACTTC
TRBV30	NA	14	TRBJ2-6	NA	CAWSGRSGANGLTF	TGTGCCTGGAGTGGGCGCTCTGGGGCCAACGGCCTGACTTTC
TRBV5-1	TRBD2	18	TRBJ2-7	few	CASSSSGLAGGHSYEQYF	TGCGCCAGCAGCTCCTCGGGACTAGCGGGGGGCCACTCCTACGAGCAGTACTTC
TRBV7-9	NA	14	TRBJ2-5	NA	CASSHAGKGVTQYF	TGTGCCAGCAGCCACGCGGGGAAGGGTGTGACCCAGTACTTC
TRBV19	NA	14	TRBJ2-2	NA	CASSTGANTGELFF	TGTGCCAGTAGTACAGGGGCGAACACCGGGGAGCTGTTTTTT
TRBV5-4	TRBD1	15	TRBJ2-4	NA	CASSWGGGTGNIQYF	TGTGCCAGCAGCTGGGGTGGAGGGACAGGAAACATTCAGTACTTC
TRBV15	NA	20	TRBJ1-3	NA	CATSRDWGWTEESSGNTIYF	TGTGCCACCAGCAGAGATTGGGGTTGGACAGAAGAAAGCTCTGGAAACACCATATATTTT
TRBV25-1	TRBD2	16	TRBJ2-3	NA	CASSELTSGVTDTQYF	TGTGCCAGCAGTGAACTTACTAGCGGGGTCACAGATACGCAGTATTTT
TRBV5-8	TRBD1	15	TRBJ2-7	NA	CASSLALQGAGEQYF	TGTGCCAGCAGCTTGGCCCTACAGGGGGCAGGGGAGCAGTACTTC
TRBV5-5	NA	14	TRBJ2-1	NA	CASSFRQGGNEQFF	TGTGCCAGCAGCTTTCGACAGGGAGGCAATGAGCAGTTCTTC
TRBV15	TRBD2	15	TRBJ2-3	NA	CATSRGGGGVYTQYF	TGTGCCACCAGCAGAGGAGGCGGGGGGGTATATACGCAGTATTTT
TRBV4-2	TRBD2	16	TRBJ2-3	NA	CASRLNGGAGTDTQYF	TGTGCCAGCAGGTTAAACGGGGGGGCGGGGACAGATACGCAGTATTTT
TRBV6-1	NA	14	TRBJ1-2	NA	CASSDPLFGGGYTF	TGTGCCAGCAGTGACCCCCTCTTTGGAGGTGGCTACACCTTC
TRBV7-9	TRBD1	14	TRBJ2-7	NA	CASSLGQAAYEQYF	TGTGCCAGCAGTTTGGGACAGGCGGCCTACGAGCAGTACTTC
TRBV4-3	TRBD2	15	TRBJ2-7	NA	CASSQLAGNSYEQYF	TGCGCCAGCAGCCAGCTAGCGGGGAACTCCTACGAGCAGTACTTC
TRBV5-1	NA	13	TRBJ2-7	NA	CASSLAQWAEQYF	TGCGCCAGCAGCTTGGCCCAGTGGGCCGAGCAGTACTTC
TRBV10-2	TRBD2	15	TRBJ2-2	NA	CASSAAGGGTGELFF	TGCGCCAGCAGCGCAGCGGGAGGGGGCACCGGGGAGCTGTTTTTT
TRBV6-5	NA	15	TRBJ1-2	NA	CASSSPSRVDYGYTF	TGTGCCAGCAGTTCCCCGTCCAGGGTGGACTATGGCTACACCTTC
TRBV30	NA	11	TRBJ1-2	NA	CAWTGSYGYTF	TGTGCCTGGACAGGCAGCTATGGCTACACCTTC
TRBV5-4	TRBD2	15	TRBJ2-1	NA	CASSRTSGGYNEQFF	TGTGCCAGCAGCCGGACTAGCGGGGGGTACAATGAGCAGTTCTTC
TRBV5-1	TRBD2	19	TRBJ2-1	NA	CASSLGILAGGGSYNEQFF	TGCGCCAGCAGCTTGGGGATCCTAGCGGGAGGAGGCTCCTACAATGAGCAGTTCTTC
TRBV5-1	TRBD1	15	TRBJ2-7	few	CASSLAELQGGEQYF	TGCGCCAGCAGCTTGGCCGAATTACAGGGGGGCGAGCAGTACTTC
TRBV6-5	TRBD1	15	TRBJ1-2	NA	CASSGTAPSRYGYTF	TGTGCCAGCAGTGGGACAGCACCAAGTCGCTATGGCTACACCTTC
TRBV5-3	NA	14	TRBJ2-1	NA	CARSLVPGSGEQFF	TGTGCCAGAAGCTTGGTCCCAGGGTCGGGTGAGCAGTTCTTC